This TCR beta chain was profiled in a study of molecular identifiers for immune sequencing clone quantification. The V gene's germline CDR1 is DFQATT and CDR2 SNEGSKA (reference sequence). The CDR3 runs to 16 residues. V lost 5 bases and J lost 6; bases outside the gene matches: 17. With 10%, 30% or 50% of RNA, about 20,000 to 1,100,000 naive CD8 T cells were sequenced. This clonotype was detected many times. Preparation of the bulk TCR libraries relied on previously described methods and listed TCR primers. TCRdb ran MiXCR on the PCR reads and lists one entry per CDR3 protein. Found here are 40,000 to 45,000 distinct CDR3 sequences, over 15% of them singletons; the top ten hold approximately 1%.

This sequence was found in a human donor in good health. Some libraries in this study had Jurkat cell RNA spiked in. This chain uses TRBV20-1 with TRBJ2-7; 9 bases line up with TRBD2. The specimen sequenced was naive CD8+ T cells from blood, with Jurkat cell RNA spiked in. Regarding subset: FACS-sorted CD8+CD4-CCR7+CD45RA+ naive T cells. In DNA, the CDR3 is TGCAGTGCTGCGCCCCTGGGTAGCGGGAGTACTTTCGAGCAGTACTTC. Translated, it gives CSAAPLGSGSTFEQYF.